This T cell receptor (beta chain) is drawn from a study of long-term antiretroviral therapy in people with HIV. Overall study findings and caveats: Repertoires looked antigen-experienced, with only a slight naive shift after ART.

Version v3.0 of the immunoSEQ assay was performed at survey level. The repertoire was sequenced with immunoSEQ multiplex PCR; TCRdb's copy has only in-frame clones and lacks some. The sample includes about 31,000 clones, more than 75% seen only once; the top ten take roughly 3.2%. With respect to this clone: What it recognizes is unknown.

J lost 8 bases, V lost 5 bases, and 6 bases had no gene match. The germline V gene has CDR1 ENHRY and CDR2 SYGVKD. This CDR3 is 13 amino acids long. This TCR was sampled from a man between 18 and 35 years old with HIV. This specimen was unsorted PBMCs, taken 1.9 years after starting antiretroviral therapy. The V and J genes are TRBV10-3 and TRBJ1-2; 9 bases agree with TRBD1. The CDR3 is CAISTGQGYGYTF. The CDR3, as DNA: TGTGCCATCAGTACGGGACAGGGTTACGGCTACACCTTC.